These T cell receptor beta chains were read from a single sample in a study of early T cells in non-severe SARS-CoV-2 infection. MiXCR was run by TCRdb on the 5' RACE reads, yielding one entry per CDR3 protein. The sample consists of 54,000 or so distinct CDR3 sequences, about 5.6% of them appearing once. Sequenced input: whole blood. The receptors here all came from an adult who was a healthcare worker with PCR-confirmed SARS-CoV-2 infection or an uninfected control (not recorded which). CDR3s include the opening cysteine and the closing phenylalanine or tryptophan. A D gene is named only where the DNA matches it firmly. Clone size, where shown, is once, few, many, or a class for clones that have expanded.

TRBV27	15	TRBJ1-4	.	.	CASSLRPTTNEKLFF	TGTGCCAGCAGTCTCCGGCCGACAACTAATGAAAAACTGTTTTTT
TRBV4-1	14	TRBJ1-1	many	TRBD1	CASSSQGAYTEAFF	TGCGCCAGCAGCTCACAGGGGGCTTACACTGAAGCTTTCTTT
TRBV12-3/TRBV12-4	13	TRBJ2-3	many	.	CASSRPELDTQYF	TGTGCCAGCAGCCGCCCGGAATTGGATACGCAGTATTTT
TRBV7-9	14	TRBJ1-5	many	.	CASSLLGADQPQHF	TGTGCCAGCAGCTTACTGGGGGCGGATCAGCCCCAGCATTTT
TRBV20-1	13	TRBJ2-7	few	.	CSARDPVTYEQYF	TGCAGTGCTAGAGATCCGGTGACCTACGAGCAGTACTTC
TRBV6-5	15	TRBJ2-7	few	TRBD1	CASSTGTGAIYEQYF	TGTGCCAGCAGTACCGGGACAGGGGCAATCTACGAGCAGTACTTC
TRBV2	14	TRBJ2-7	.	.	CASSEAGRWYEQYF	TGTGCCAGCAGTGAAGCGGGCAGGTGGTATGAGCAGTACTTC
TRBV25-1	15	TRBJ1-5	many	.	CASSVSSGVGQPQHF	TGTGCCAGCAGTGTATCGTCAGGGGTAGGCCAGCCCCAGCATTTT
TRBV20-1	13	TRBJ2-2	many	.	CSAKGPWTGELFF	TGCAGTGCCAAGGGCCCGTGGACCGGGGAGCTGTTTTTT
TRBV12-3/TRBV12-4	18	TRBJ1-1	many	.	CASSPEGLGSGRVTEAFF	TGTGCCAGCAGTCCAGAGGGACTCGGGAGTGGCCGGGTCACTGAAGCTTTCTTT
TRBV3-1	15	TRBJ2-3	.	.	CASSQFIGFSDTQYF	TGTGCCAGCAGCCAGTTCATTGGATTCTCAGATACGCAGTATTTT
TRBV11-2	14	TRBJ2-5	many	.	CASRALRGQETQYF	TGTGCCAGCAGGGCGCTGCGGGGCCAAGAGACCCAGTACTTC
TRBV24-1	13	TRBJ1-1	few	TRBD1	CATSEGQGFEAFF	TGTGCCACCAGTGAAGGACAGGGGTTTGAAGCTTTCTTT
TRBV15	16	TRBJ2-2	.	TRBD2	CVTSREGLADTGELFF	TGTGTCACCAGCAGAGAGGGACTAGCAGACACCGGGGAGCTGTTTTTT
TRBV4-2	14	TRBJ2-7	many	.	CASSLAGKPHEQYF	TGTGCCAGCAGCCTAGCCGGGAAACCCCACGAGCAGTACTTC
TRBV20-1	14	TRBJ1-5	.	TRBD1	CSVTGGFGNQPQHF	TGCAGTGTTACAGGGGGATTCGGCAATCAGCCCCAGCATTTT
TRBV24-1	14	TRBJ2-5	.	.	CATSDLRAAETQYF	TGTGCCACCAGTGATTTGAGGGCTGCAGAGACCCAGTACTTC
TRBV27	15	TRBJ2-7	many	.	CASSPLAGKTYEQYF	TGTGCCAGCAGTCCCCTCGCGGGCAAAACCTACGAGCAGTACTTC
TRBV27	15	TRBJ2-2	.	.	CASSLYPGRTGELFF	TGTGCCAGCAGTTTATATCCAGGGAGGACCGGGGAGCTGTTTTTT
TRBV24-1	15	TRBJ1-5	.	TRBD1	CATSDSGTGHQPQHF	TGTGCCACCAGTGATTCCGGGACAGGGCATCAGCCCCAGCATTTT
TRBV7-2	15	TRBJ1-3	many	.	CASSFTGTAGNTIYF	TGTGCCAGCAGCTTTACGGGGACGGCTGGAAACACCATATATTTT
TRBV12-3/TRBV12-4	13	TRBJ2-5	.	.	CASSSWGWETQYF	TGTGCCAGCAGTTCCTGGGGATGGGAGACCCAGTACTTC
TRBV28	14	TRBJ2-7	few	.	CASSLRSVVYEQYF	TGTGCCAGCAGTTTGCGTTCAGTGGTATACGAGCAGTACTTC
TRBV20-1	15	TRBJ2-1	many	TRBD2	CSARALAGPYNEQFF	TGCAGTGCTAGAGCCCTAGCGGGACCCTACAATGAGCAGTTCTTC
TRBV7-8	12	TRBJ1-1	.	.	CASSLRGYEAFF	TGTGCCAGCAGCCTAAGGGGGTATGAAGCTTTCTTT
TRBV4-3	14	TRBJ2-7	few	TRBD1	CASSKTGGIDEQYF	TGCGCCAGCAGCAAGACAGGGGGCATCGACGAGCAGTACTTC
TRBV4-1	14	TRBJ2-7	many	.	CASSQDLGSYEQYF	TGCGCCAGCAGCCAAGATTTGGGGTCCTACGAGCAGTACTTC
TRBV18	15	TRBJ1-5	few	.	CASSPAHGGNQPQHF	TGTGCCAGCTCACCAGCCCACGGGGGCAATCAGCCCCAGCATTTT
TRBV12-3/TRBV12-4	15	TRBJ2-7	.	TRBD1	CASSPYEQGLYEQYF	TGTGCCAGCAGTCCTTATGAACAGGGGCTTTACGAGCAGTACTTC
TRBV5-4	15	TRBJ1-1	many	.	CASSPRKGPNTEAFF	TGTGCCAGCAGCCCCAGAAAGGGCCCAAACACTGAAGCTTTCTTT
TRBV10-1	16	TRBJ2-1	many	.	CASSESWNRPGAQQFF	TGCGCCAGCAGTGAGTCCTGGAATAGGCCCGGGGCACAGCAGTTCTTC
TRBV29-1	15	TRBJ2-4	many	TRBD1	CSVDGRQGEGNIQYF	TGCAGCGTTGACGGCCGACAGGGCGAGGGAAACATTCAGTACTTC
TRBV13	12	TRBJ1-1	many	.	CASSLVTGEAFF	TGTGCCAGCAGCTTAGTGACGGGAGAAGCTTTCTTT
TRBV18	18	TRBJ2-6	few	.	CASSPLNAGRVGANVLTF	TGTGCCAGCTCACCCTTGAATGCAGGAAGGGTTGGGGCCAACGTCCTGACTTTC
TRBV12-3/TRBV12-4	15	TRBJ1-3	many	.	CASSLVPIEGNTIYF	TGTGCCAGCAGTTTAGTGCCCATCGAGGGAAACACCATATATTTT
TRBV7-6	16	TRBJ2-2	many	TRBD1	CASSLARQGDTGELFF	TGTGCCAGCAGCTTAGCTCGGCAGGGGGACACCGGGGAGCTGTTTTTT
TRBV18	16	TRBJ1-1	few	.	CASSPQQGAVNTEAFF	TGTGCCAGCTCACCACAACAAGGGGCGGTGAACACTGAAGCTTTCTTT
TRBV6-6	15	TRBJ2-2	.	TRBD1	CASENRGRITGELFF	TGTGCCAGCGAAAACAGGGGGCGCATCACCGGGGAGCTGTTTTTT
TRBV7-2	14	TRBJ2-7	many	.	CASSRYRVGSEQYF	TGTGCCAGCAGCCGATACAGGGTAGGATCCGAGCAGTACTTC
TRBV3-1	16	TRBJ2-3	many	.	CASSQGSTFPTDTQYF	TGTGCCAGCAGCCAAGGTAGCACCTTCCCCACAGATACGCAGTATTTT
TRBV19	14	TRBJ2-1	many	.	CASSKQVGYNEQFF	TGTGCCAGTAGTAAACAGGTGGGGTACAATGAGCAGTTCTTC
TRBV7-3	15	TRBJ1-1	many	TRBD1	CASSLTVTGGTEAFF	TGTGCCAGCAGCTTAACGGTTACAGGGGGGACTGAAGCTTTCTTT
TRBV5-1	15	TRBJ2-1	.	TRBD2	CASSAGLAGGGEQFF	TGCGCCAGCAGCGCGGGACTAGCGGGAGGGGGTGAGCAGTTCTTC
TRBV7-8	13	TRBJ2-7	.	.	CASSLGRDAEQYF	TGTGCCAGCAGCTTAGGGCGGGATGCCGAGCAGTACTTC
TRBV20-1	18	TRBJ2-1	.	TRBD2	CSARPGLAAASSYNEQFF	TGCAGTGCTAGACCGGGACTAGCGGCGGCGAGCTCCTACAATGAGCAGTTCTTC
TRBV9	17	TRBJ2-3	.	TRBD2	CASSVDLAGGLTDTQYF	TGTGCCAGCAGCGTAGATCTAGCGGGGGGCCTCACAGATACGCAGTATTTT
TRBV18	16	TRBJ2-5	few	TRBD1	CASSRERTGLSETQYF	TGTGCCAGCTCACGAGAGAGGACAGGGCTTAGCGAGACCCAGTACTTC
TRBV30	12	TRBJ2-5	few	.	CAWKGGAETQYF	TGTGCCTGGAAAGGGGGTGCAGAGACCCAGTACTTC
TRBV20-1	16	TRBJ1-1	many	.	CSARPFEGQWVSEAFF	TGCAGTGCTAGACCCTTTGAAGGCCAGTGGGTTTCTGAAGCTTTCTTT
TRBV4-1	15	TRBJ2-3	.	.	CASSQGTKSPDTQYF	TGCGCCAGCAGCCAAGGGACAAAGTCCCCAGATACGCAGTATTTT
TRBV4-2	16	TRBJ2-2	.	.	CASRRNLGANTGELFF	TGTGCCAGCAGACGCAACCTAGGGGCGAACACCGGGGAGCTGTTTTTT
TRBV2	12	TRBJ2-7	.	.	CASSGTAYEQYF	TGTGCCAGCAGCGGGACCGCCTACGAGCAGTACTTC